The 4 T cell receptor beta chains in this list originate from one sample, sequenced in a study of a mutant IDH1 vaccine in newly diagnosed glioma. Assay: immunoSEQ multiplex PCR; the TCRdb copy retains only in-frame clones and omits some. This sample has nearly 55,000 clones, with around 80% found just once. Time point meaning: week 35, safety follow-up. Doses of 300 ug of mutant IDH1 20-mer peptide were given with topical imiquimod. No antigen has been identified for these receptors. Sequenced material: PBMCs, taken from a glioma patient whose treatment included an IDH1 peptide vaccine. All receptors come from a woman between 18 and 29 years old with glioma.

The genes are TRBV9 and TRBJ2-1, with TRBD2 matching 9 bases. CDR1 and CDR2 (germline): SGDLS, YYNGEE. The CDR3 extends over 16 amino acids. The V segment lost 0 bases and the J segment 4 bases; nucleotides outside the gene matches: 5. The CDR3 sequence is CASSVVLAGRYNEQFF. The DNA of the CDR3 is TGTGCCAGCAGCGTAGTCCTAGCGGGGAGATACAATGAGCAGTTCTTC. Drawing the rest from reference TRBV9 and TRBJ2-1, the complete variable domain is DSGVTQTPKHLITATGQRVTLRCSPRSGDLSVYWYQQSLDQGLQFLIQYYNGEERAKGNILERFSAQQFPDLHSELNLSSLELGDSALYFCASSVVLAGRYNEQFFGPGTRLTVL.

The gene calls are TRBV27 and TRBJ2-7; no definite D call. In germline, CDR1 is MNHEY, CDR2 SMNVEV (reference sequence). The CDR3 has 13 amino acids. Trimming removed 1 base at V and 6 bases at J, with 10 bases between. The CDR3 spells CASSLLGISEQYF. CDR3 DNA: TGTGCCAGCAGTTTATTGGGTATATCCGAGCAGTACTTC.

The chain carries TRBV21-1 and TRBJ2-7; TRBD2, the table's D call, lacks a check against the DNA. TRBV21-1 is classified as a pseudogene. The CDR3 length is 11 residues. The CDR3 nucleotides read TGTGCCAAAAAGAGAACCTACGAGCAGTACTTC. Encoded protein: CAKKRTYEQYF.

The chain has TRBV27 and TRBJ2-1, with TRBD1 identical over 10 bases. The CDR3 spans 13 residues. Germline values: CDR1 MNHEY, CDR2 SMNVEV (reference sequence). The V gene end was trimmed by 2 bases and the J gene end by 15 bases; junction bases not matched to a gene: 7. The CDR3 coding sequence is TGTGCCAGCAGTTTACCCCGGACAGGGGGTACGTTCTTC. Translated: CASSLPRTGGTFF.